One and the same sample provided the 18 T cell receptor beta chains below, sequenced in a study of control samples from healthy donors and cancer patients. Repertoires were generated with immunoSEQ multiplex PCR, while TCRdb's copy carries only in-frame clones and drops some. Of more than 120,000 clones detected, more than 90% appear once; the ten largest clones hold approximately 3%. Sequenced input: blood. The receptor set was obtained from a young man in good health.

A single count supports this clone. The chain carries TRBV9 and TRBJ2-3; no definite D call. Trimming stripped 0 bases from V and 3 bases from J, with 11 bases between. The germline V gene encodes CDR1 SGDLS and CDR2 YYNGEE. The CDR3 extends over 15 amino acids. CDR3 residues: CASSVGPPQTDTQYF. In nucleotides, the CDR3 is TGTGCCAGCAGCGTAGGCCCCCCCCAAACAGATACGCAGTATTTT.

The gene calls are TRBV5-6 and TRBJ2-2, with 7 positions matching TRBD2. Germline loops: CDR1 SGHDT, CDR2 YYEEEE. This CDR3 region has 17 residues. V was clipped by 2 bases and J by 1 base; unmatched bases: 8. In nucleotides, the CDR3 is TGTGCCAGCAGCTTACTAGCGCGGGGAGGGAACACCGGGGAGCTGTTTTTT. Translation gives CASSLLARGGNTGELFF.

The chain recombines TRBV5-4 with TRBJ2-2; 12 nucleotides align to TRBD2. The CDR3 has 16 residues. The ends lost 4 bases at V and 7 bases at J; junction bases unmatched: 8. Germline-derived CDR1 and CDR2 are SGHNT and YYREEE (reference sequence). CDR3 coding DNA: TGTGCCAGCAGCCTCACTAGCGGGGGGTCGATCGGGGAGCTGTTTTTT. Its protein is CASSLTSGGSIGELFF.

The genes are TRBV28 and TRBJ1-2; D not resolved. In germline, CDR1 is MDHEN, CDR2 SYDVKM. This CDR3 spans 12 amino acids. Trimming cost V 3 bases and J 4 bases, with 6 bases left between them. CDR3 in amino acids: CASSLIGYGYTF. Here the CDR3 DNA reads TGTGCCAGCAGTTTGATCGGCTATGGCTACACCTTC.

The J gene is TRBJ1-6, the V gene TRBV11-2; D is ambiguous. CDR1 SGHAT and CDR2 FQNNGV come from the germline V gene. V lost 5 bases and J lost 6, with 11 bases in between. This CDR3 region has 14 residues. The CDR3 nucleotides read TGTGCCAGCAGCCATGGACGGCCTAATTCACCCCTCCACTTT. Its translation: CASSHGRPNSPLHF.

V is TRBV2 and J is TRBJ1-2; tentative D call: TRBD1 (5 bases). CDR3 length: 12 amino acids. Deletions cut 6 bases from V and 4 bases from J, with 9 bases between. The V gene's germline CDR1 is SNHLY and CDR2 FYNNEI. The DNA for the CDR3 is TGTGCCAGCAGGGGGGGTAGCTATGGCTACACCTTC. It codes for CASRGGSYGYTF.

The CDR3 DNA sequence: TGTGCCAGCAGCGACAGGGACCTCAGCTCCTATAATTCACCCCTCCACTTT. Translation gives CASSDRDLSSYNSPLHF. This rearrangement joins TRBV9 to TRBJ1-6, with a weak D call TRBD1 (6 bases). Germline CDR1 is SGDLS and CDR2 is YYNGEE. The V end lost 3 bases, the J end lost 0 bases, and 13 bases lay between the germline ends. This CDR3 comprises 17 residues.

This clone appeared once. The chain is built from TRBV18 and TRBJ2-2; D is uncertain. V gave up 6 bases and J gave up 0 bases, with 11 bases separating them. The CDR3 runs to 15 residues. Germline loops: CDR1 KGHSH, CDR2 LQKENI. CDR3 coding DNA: TGTGCCAGCTCTCAAGAATTCGCGAACACCGGGGAGCTGTTTTTT. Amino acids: CASSQEFANTGELFF.

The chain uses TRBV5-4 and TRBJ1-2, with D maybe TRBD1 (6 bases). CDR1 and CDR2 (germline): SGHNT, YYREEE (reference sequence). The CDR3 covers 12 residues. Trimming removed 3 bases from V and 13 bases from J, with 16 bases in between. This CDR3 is CASSSGTSFFTF. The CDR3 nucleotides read TGTGCCAGCAGCTCCGGGACAAGCTTTTTCACCTTC.

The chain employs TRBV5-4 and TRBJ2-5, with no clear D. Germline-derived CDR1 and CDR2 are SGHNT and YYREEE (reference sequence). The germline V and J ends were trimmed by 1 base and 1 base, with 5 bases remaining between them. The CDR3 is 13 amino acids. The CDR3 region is CASSLFAQETQYF. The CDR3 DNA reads TGTGCCAGCAGCTTGTTTGCCCAAGAGACCCAGTACTTC.

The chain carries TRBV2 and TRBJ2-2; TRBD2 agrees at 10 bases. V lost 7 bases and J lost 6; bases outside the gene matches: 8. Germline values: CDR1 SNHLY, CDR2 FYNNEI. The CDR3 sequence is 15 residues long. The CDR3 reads CASTIQSGGAGELFF. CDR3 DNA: TGTGCCAGCACTATTCAGAGCGGGGGGGCCGGGGAGCTGTTTTTT.

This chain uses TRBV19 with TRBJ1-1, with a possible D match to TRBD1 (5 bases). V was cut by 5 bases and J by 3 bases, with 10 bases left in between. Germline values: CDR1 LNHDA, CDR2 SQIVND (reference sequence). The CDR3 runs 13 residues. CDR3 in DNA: TGTGCCAGTAGTCCCGCGGGGGACACTGAAGCTTTCTTT. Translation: CASSPAGDTEAFF.

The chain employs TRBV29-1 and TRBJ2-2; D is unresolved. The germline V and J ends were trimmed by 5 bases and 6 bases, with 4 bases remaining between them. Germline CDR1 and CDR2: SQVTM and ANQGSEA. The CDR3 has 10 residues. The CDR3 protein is CSVSSGELFF. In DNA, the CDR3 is TGCAGCGTTTCGTCCGGGGAGCTGTTTTTT.

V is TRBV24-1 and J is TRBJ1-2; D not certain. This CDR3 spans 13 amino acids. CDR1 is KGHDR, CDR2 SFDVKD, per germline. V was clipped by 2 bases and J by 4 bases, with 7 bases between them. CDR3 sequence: CATSDSTTYGYTF. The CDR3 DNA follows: TGTGCCACCAGTGATTCGACAACCTATGGCTACACCTTC.

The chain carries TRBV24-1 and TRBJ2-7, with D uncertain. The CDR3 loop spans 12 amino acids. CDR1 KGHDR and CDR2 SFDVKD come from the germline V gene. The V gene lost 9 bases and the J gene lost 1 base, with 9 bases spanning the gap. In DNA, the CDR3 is TGTGCCACCTCAGACGGGTCCTACGAGCAGTACTTC. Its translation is CATSDGSYEQYF.

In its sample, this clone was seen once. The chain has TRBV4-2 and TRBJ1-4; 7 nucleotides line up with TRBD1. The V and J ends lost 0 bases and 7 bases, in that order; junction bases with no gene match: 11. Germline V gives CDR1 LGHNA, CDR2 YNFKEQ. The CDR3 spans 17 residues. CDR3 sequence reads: CASSQDGAGGGSEKLFF. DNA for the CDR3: TGTGCCAGCAGCCAAGATGGAGCAGGGGGGGGGAGTGAAAAACTGTTTTTT.

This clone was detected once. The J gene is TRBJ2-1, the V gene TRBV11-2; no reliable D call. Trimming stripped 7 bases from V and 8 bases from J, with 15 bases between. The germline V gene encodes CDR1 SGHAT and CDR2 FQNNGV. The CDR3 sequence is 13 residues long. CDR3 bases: TGTGCCAGCACCCCCTTGATCGGCGATGAGCAGTTCTTC. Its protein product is CASTPLIGDEQFF.

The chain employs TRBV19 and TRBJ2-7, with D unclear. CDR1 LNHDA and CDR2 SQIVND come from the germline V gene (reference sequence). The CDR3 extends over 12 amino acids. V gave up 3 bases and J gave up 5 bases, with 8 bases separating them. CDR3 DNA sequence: TGTGCCAGTAGTATCGGCAGTAACGAGCAGTACTTC. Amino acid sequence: CASSIGSNEQYF.